This TCR beta chain is drawn from a study of lymphopenia after photon versus proton radiotherapy. General study results and limits: Authors raise, but do not show, better survival with proton therapy. Larger post-nadir TCR diversity loss correlated inversely with survival in deceased patients. Oligoclonal CD8+ Temra expansion after nadir drove photon patients' diversity drop. Photon-treated patients lost naive T cells and TCR diversity; proton-treated stayed stable.

This table comes from immunoSEQ multiplex PCR, and its TCRdb copy is limited to in-frame clones, with some not included. The sample consists of about 60,000 clones, about 88% of them appearing once. Regarding this clone: What it binds is unknown.

The CDR3 has 18 residues. The germline V gene has CDR1 SGHVS and CDR2 FQNEAQ. The V end was cut by 5 bases, the J end by 0 bases, with 17 bases between. This sample comprised peripheral blood, obtained from a patient treated with proton-based radiotherapy. The TCR comes from a man aged 55 to 70 with pancreatic cancer. The chain employs TRBV7-8 and TRBJ2-6; D may correspond to TRBD1 or TRBD2 (7 bases each). The CDR3 DNA is TGTGCCAGCAGCCCCAGGGGGGGAGGGATCTCTGGGGCCAACGTCCTGACTTTC. Translated, it gives CASSPRGGGISGANVLTF.